Listed below are T cell receptor beta chains from one sample, sequenced in a study of blood T cell repertoires in COVID-19. Data came from immunoSEQ multiplex PCR; TCRdb stores just in-frame clones and leaves some out. The table lists over 60,000 clones, roughly 82% of them singletons. The source material was peripheral blood. All receptors derive from a human donor in a cohort sampled during active COVID-19. CDR3s include the opening cysteine and the closing phenylalanine or tryptophan. A D gene is named only where the DNA matches it firmly. Size is stated for part of the rows, as once, few or many counts, or as a class when the clone is expanded.

D	size	J	V	CDR3	DNA
TRBD1	once	TRBJ1-2	TRBV6-5	CASSDRGSLYGYTF	TGTGCCAGCAGCGACAGGGGGAGTCTCTATGGCTACACCTTC
TRBD1	.	TRBJ1-1	TRBV7-6	CASSLGQGSTEAFF	TGTGCCAGCAGCCTAGGACAGGGCAGCACTGAAGCTTTCTTT
TRBD1	.	TRBJ1-1	TRBV10-3	CAISPTGGTEAFF	TGTGCCATCAGTCCGACAGGGGGGACTGAAGCTTTCTTT
TRBD2	.	TRBJ2-1	TRBV2	CASRRGGDGEQFF	TGTGCCAGCCGGCGCGGGGGGGATGGTGAGCAGTTCTTC
TRBD1	once	TRBJ2-3	TRBV29-1	CSVGQGMTDTQYF	TGCAGCGTCGGACAGGGTATGACAGATACGCAGTATTTT
.	.	TRBJ1-2	TRBV7-2	CASSLAGAGNYGYTF	TGTGCCAGCAGCTTAGCGGGCGCGGGGAACTATGGCTACACCTTC
.	.	TRBJ2-7	TRBV12-5	CASGLVLRDSGGQQYF	TGTGCTAGTGGTTTGGTACTACGAGATTCTGGCGGGCAGCAGTACTTC
TRBD1	.	TRBJ1-2	TRBV6-5	CASRLTGANYGYTF	TGTGCCAGCAGACTGACAGGGGCGAACTATGGCTACACCTTC
TRBD1	.	TRBJ1-4	TRBV7-2	CASSLVGQGSTNEKLFF	TGTGCCAGCAGCTTAGTTGGACAGGGATCAACTAATGAAAAACTGTTTTTT
TRBD2	.	TRBJ2-7	TRBV4-3	CASSQSLRGSEEQYF	TGCGCCAGCAGCCAATCCCTGCGGGGGTCGGAGGAGCAGTACTTC
.	.	TRBJ1-3	TRBV15	CATSGASRSGNTIYF	TGTGCCACCAGCGGAGCCTCCCGCTCTGGAAACACCATATATTTT
TRBD1	few	TRBJ2-7	TRBV5-1	CASSLAGQGAYEQYF	TGCGCCAGCAGCTTGGCCGGTCAGGGGGCGTACGAGCAGTACTTC
.	.	TRBJ1-1	TRBV3-1/TRBV3-2	CASSHRGGEAFF	TGTGCCAGCAGCCACCGGGGGGGTGAAGCTTTCTTT
TRBD1	.	TRBJ2-5	TRBV10-3	CAISEVGGPETQYF	TGTGCCATCAGTGAGGTAGGGGGCCCAGAGACCCAGTACTTC
.	.	TRBJ1-2	TRBV2	CASSYYGYTF	TGTGCCAGCTCCTACTATGGCTACACCTTC
.	.	TRBJ1-1	TRBV6-5	CASSYRMPSDTEAFF	TGTGCCAGCAGTTACCGGATGCCTAGCGACACTGAAGCTTTCTTT
TRBD1	once	TRBJ1-6	TRBV6-5	CASRDQGAGSPLHF	TGTGCCAGCAGGGACCAGGGGGCAGGTTCACCCCTCCACTTT
.	.	TRBJ2-5	TRBV6-2/TRBV6-3	CASSYSGAETQYF	TGTGCCAGCAGTTACTCAGGGGCAGAGACCCAGTACTTC
TRBD2	.	TRBJ2-5	TRBV5-1	CASSFGGTAQETQYF	TGCGCCAGCAGCTTCGGGGGGACGGCCCAAGAGACCCAGTACTTC
TRBD2	.	TRBJ2-1	TRBV5-1	CASSLTSGAYNEQFF	TGCGCCAGCAGCTTAACTAGCGGGGCGTACAATGAGCAGTTCTTC
TRBD1	.	TRBJ1-4	TRBV7-2	CASSLASSRGREKLFF	TGTGCCAGCAGCTTAGCAAGTTCCAGGGGGCGGGAAAAACTGTTTTTT
.	.	TRBJ2-1	TRBV6-4	CASSDNFQGNRNEQFF	TGTGCCAGCAGTGACAATTTTCAGGGAAATAGGAATGAGCAGTTCTTC
.	.	TRBJ2-7	TRBV5-1	CASSLVGPTSSYEQYF	TGCGCCAGCAGCTTGGTTGGGCCCACGAGCTCCTACGAGCAGTACTTC
.	.	TRBJ1-1	TRBV5-1	CASSLGLRYTEAFF	TGCGCCAGCAGCTTGGGGTTACGGTACACTGAAGCTTTCTTT
.	.	TRBJ2-7	TRBV7-9	CASSQHYEQYF	TGTGCCAGCAGCCAACACTACGAGCAGTACTTC
.	.	TRBJ1-3	TRBV18	CASSRRGNAGNTIYF	TGTGCCAGCTCACGGCGGGGAAATGCTGGAAACACCATATATTTT
TRBD1	.	TRBJ2-7	TRBV11-3	CATRGQVLHEQYF	TGTGCCACCCGAGGACAGGTTCTCCACGAGCAGTACTTC
TRBD1	.	TRBJ1-4	TRBV5-1	CASNFGQGGKLFF	TGCGCCAGCAACTTTGGACAGGGCGGAAAACTGTTTTTT
TRBD1	once	TRBJ2-7	TRBV5-1	CASSLAYTGVGEQYF	TGCGCCAGCAGCTTGGCCTATACAGGGGTGGGAGAGCAGTACTTC
.	.	TRBJ1-6	TRBV6-5	CASRQSYNSPLHF	TGTGCCAGCAGGCAGTCCTATAATTCACCCCTCCACTTT
.	.	TRBJ2-7	TRBV9	CASSVEQGRGYEQYF	TGTGCCAGCAGCGTAGAACAGGGAAGAGGGTACGAGCAGTACTTC
TRBD1	.	TRBJ2-1	TRBV2	CASSEHRTGGINEQFF	TGTGCCAGCAGTGAACACCGGACAGGGGGCATTAATGAGCAGTTCTTC
.	.	TRBJ1-1	TRBV3-1/TRBV3-2	CASSRAPRPENTEAFF	TGTGCCAGCAGCCGGGCCCCAAGACCAGAGAACACTGAAGCTTTCTTT
TRBD2	.	TRBJ2-5	TRBV30	CAWRVSGGNKGTQYF	TGTGCCTGGAGGGTTAGCGGGGGCAACAAAGGGACCCAGTACTTC
.	once	TRBJ1-5	TRBV6-5	CATGQIFGQPQHF	TGTGCCACGGGACAAATCTTCGGACAGCCCCAGCATTTT
.	.	TRBJ1-1	TRBV30	CAWNGLMNTEAFF	TGTGCCTGGAATGGGCTTATGAACACTGAAGCTTTCTTT
.	few	TRBJ1-6	TRBV7-3	CASSLTPRSPLHF	TGTGCCAGCAGCTTAACTCCGAGGTCACCCCTCCACTTT
TRBD1	.	TRBJ1-2	TRBV5-6	CASRERGQGAYGYTF	TGTGCCAGCAGGGAAAGGGGACAGGGGGCCTATGGCTACACCTTC
TRBD1	.	TRBJ1-2	TRBV30	CAWTWTGGGYTF	TGTGCCTGGACCTGGACAGGGGGAGGCTACACCTTC
TRBD1	few	TRBJ1-2	TRBV14	CASSQGQGATSSYGYTF	TGTGCCAGCAGCCAGGGACAGGGGGCAACTAGTAGCTATGGCTACACCTTC
TRBD1	.	TRBJ1-6	TRBV5-1	CASSPSTGEMNSPLHF	TGCGCCAGCAGCCCCTCGACAGGGGAGATGAATTCACCCCTCCACTTT
.	.	TRBJ1-5	TRBV12-3/TRBV12-4	CASSRKEGQPQHF	TGTGCCAGCAGCCGTAAGGAGGGCCAGCCCCAGCATTTT
.	.	TRBJ1-6	TRBV7-2	CASSLGPGDSPLHF	TGTGCCAGCAGCTTGGGGCCAGGGGATTCACCCCTCCACTTT
TRBD1	.	TRBJ1-2	TRBV5-1	CASSSRGLNYGYTF	TGCGCCAGCAGCAGCAGGGGGCTAAACTATGGCTACACCTTC
TRBD1	.	TRBJ2-7	TRBV9	CASSVKGTDSYEQYF	TGTGCCAGCAGCGTCAAAGGGACAGATTCCTACGAGCAGTACTTC
TRBD1	.	TRBJ2-2	TRBV9	CASRRTGGITGELFF	TGTGCCAGCAGGAGGACAGGGGGCATCACCGGGGAGCTGTTTTTT
TRBD1	.	TRBJ2-7	TRBV25-1	CASSDTGGHPYEQYF	TGTGCCAGCAGTGACACAGGGGGACACCCCTACGAGCAGTACTTC
.	.	TRBJ2-7	TRBV30	CAWSVTSYEQYF	TGTGCCTGGAGTGTAACAAGCTACGAGCAGTACTTC
.	.	TRBJ1-2	TRBV29-1	CSVSGFDGYTF	TGCAGCGTGTCCGGGTTCGATGGCTACACCTTC
.	.	TRBJ2-1	TRBV11-3	CASSLSWDSNINEQFF	TGTGCCAGCAGCTTAAGTTGGGACTCCAATATCAATGAGCAGTTCTTC
TRBD1	.	TRBJ1-1	TRBV2	CASSATGTFTEAFF	TGTGCCAGCAGTGCGACAGGGACGTTTACTGAAGCTTTCTTT